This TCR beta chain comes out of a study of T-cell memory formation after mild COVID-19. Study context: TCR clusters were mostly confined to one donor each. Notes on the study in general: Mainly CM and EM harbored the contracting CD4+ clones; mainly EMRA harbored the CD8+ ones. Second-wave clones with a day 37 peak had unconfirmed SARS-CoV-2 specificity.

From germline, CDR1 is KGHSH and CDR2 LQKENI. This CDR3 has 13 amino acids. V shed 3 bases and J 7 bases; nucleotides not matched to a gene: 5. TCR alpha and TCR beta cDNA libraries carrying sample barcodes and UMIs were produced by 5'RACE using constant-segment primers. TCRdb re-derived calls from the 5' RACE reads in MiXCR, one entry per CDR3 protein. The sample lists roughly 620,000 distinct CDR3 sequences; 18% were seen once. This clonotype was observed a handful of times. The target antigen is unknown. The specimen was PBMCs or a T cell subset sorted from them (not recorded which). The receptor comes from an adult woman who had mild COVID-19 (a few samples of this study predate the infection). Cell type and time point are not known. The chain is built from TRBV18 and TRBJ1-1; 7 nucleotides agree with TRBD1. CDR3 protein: CASSPGQDSEAFF. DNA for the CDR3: TGTGCCAGCTCACCCGGACAGGACAGTGAAGCTTTCTTT.